This TCR beta chain was observed in a study of T cell changes during pregnancy in multiple sclerosis. The trim removed 3 bases at V and 3 bases at J, leaving 10 bases unmatched. Germline V CDR1 and CDR2: MNHNS, SASEGT. The CDR3 runs to 17 residues. Sequencing used immunoSEQ multiplex PCR; TCRdb keeps in-frame clones, though not all of them. This sample has just over 50,000 clones, with approximately 90% found just once. Sequencing was performed on CD4+ T cells from peripheral blood mononuclear cells, taken after pregnancy. This TCR was recovered from a female donor with multiple sclerosis, enrolled in a pregnancy study. This chain connects TRBV6-1 to TRBJ1-2; 10 nucleotides match TRBD1. CDR3 nucleotide sequence: TGTGCCAGCAGTGAGGGGACAGGGGTTGAAGTTTACTATGGCTACACCTTC. Translated: CASSEGTGVEVYYGYTF.